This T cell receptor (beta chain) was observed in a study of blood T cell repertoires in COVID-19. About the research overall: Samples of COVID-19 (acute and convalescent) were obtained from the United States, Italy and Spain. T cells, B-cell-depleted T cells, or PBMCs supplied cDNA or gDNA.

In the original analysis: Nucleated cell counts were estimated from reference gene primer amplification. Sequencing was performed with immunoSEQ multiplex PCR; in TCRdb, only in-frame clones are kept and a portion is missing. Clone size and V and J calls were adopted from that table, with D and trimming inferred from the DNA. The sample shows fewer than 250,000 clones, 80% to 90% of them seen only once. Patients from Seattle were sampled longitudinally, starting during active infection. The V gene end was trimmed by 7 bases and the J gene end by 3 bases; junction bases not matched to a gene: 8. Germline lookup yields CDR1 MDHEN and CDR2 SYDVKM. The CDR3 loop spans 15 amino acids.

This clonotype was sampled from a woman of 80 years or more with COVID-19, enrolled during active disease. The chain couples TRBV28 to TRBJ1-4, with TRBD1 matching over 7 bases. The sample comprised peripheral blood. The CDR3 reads CASTSYGTANEKLFF. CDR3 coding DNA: TGTGCCAGCACTTCGTACGGGACAGCTAATGAAAAACTGTTTTTT.